The subject of this entry is one T cell receptor beta chain. Recruitment covered roughly 22 US areas and drew participants whose ages spanned roughly 18 to 95 years. Recovered Cohort 3 donors showed two negative PCRs, clearance, or symptom resolution. The germline CDR1 and CDR2 sequences are SGHVS and FQNEAQ. Trimming pared 3 bases from V and 4 bases from J, leaving 9 bases between. This CDR3 comprises 14 residues. The data were taken from a study of blood T cell repertoires in COVID-19. The wider study: From the United States, Italy and Spain came samples of acute and convalescent COVID-19. The cDNA or gDNA used as material had been derived from T cells, B-cell-depleted T cells, or PBMCs.

Some clones are missing from TCRdb's copy, which holds only in-frame ones; the method was immunoSEQ multiplex PCR. Here the sample spans 130,000 to 150,000 clones, over 80% being singletons. Sequenced: PBMCs or T cells enriched from blood (not recorded which). This receptor was taken from a man aged 60 to 69 who had recovered from COVID-19. V gene TRBV7-8 combines with J gene TRBJ1-4; D remains unclear. The CDR3 region is CASSFTTINEKLFF. The DNA for the CDR3 is TGTGCCAGCAGCTTCACTACCATTAATGAAAAACTGTTTTTT.